This is a list of T cell receptor beta chains from one sample in a study of cytomegalovirus exposure and HLA in healthy donors. Produced via immunoSEQ multiplex PCR; TCRdb's table is partial and in-frame only. The sample lists 200,000 to 300,000 clones; roughly 81% were seen once. Sequenced material: PBMCs. The receptors here all came from a woman between 35 and 50 years old in good health and CMV-seropositive. Each CDR3 is given with its conserved first and last residue. The D gene is left open where the match is weak. Expanded clones are given a class, and other clones once, few, many or no size at all.

size	D	V	J	DNA	CDR3
.	.	TRBV5-4	TRBJ2-2	TGTGCCAGCAGCTTAACGGGAGTTACCGGGGAGCTGTTTTTT	CASSLTGVTGELFF
once	.	TRBV13	TRBJ2-2	TGTGCCAGCAGCTTCCATACCGGGGAGCTGTTTTTT	CASSFHTGELFF
.	TRBD1	TRBV5-4	TRBJ1-2	TGTGCCAGCAGCTGGGGTGGACAGGTCGAGGGCTACACCTTC	CASSWGGQVEGYTF
.	TRBD1	TRBV19	TRBJ1-5	TGTGCCAGTAGGATGGACAGGCCGCGGGGCAATCAGCCCCAGCATTTT	CASRMDRPRGNQPQHF
.	.	TRBV19	TRBJ2-5	TGTGCCAGTAGTAGAGCAGGGACAAGCCAAGAGACCCAGTACTTC	CASSRAGTSQETQYF
once	TRBD1	TRBV5-1	TRBJ1-2	TGCGCCAGCAGCGGAGACGACAGGGCTGGTGGCTACACCTTC	CASSGDDRAGGYTF
.	TRBD1	TRBV29-1	TRBJ1-1	TGCAGCGTCTCAGGGGGGACTGAAGCTTTCTTT	CSVSGGTEAFF
.	TRBD1	TRBV7-3	TRBJ1-4	TGTGCCAGCAGCTACCTTGCCGACAGGGGGATTAATGAAAAACTGTTTTTT	CASSYLADRGINEKLFF
.	.	TRBV19	TRBJ1-1	TGTGCCAGTAGTAAGGGTAATCCAGGGGAGAACACTGAAGCTTTCTTT	CASSKGNPGENTEAFF
.	.	TRBV9	TRBJ2-7	TGTGCCAGCAGCGTAGAGACAGCCCACGAGCAGTACTTC	CASSVETAHEQYF
.	.	TRBV6-4	TRBJ1-6	TGTGCCAGCAGTGACGACAGTTATAATTCACCCCTCCACTTT	CASSDDSYNSPLHF
.	.	TRBV28	TRBJ1-1	TGTGCCAGCAGTGGGCTCCCACCCGACACTGAAGCTTTCTTT	CASSGLPPDTEAFF
.	TRBD1	TRBV5-6	TRBJ1-6	TGTGCCAGCAGCGGACAGGTACCGGCCTCACCCCTCCACTTT	CASSGQVPASPLHF
.	TRBD2	TRBV25-1	TRBJ2-1	TGTGCCAGCAGTGAATCTGGGGCTAGCGGTTACAATGAGCAGTTCTTC	CASSESGASGYNEQFF
once	TRBD2	TRBV2	TRBJ2-5	TGTGCCAGCAGTGGAGAAGGGACTAGCACACGCCAAGAGACCCAGTACTTC	CASSGEGTSTRQETQYF
.	TRBD2	TRBV4-3	TRBJ2-7	TGCGCCAGCAGCCAAGATTCAACCCTAGCGGGAGGGGTCGAGCAGTACTTC	CASSQDSTLAGGVEQYF
.	TRBD2	TRBV29-1	TRBJ2-3	TGCAGCGTCTTGGGGGGAGGGGATACGCAGTATTTT	CSVLGGGDTQYF
.	.	TRBV30	TRBJ2-7	TGTGCCTGGAGAGTAACAGGGAGTAGTTCCTACGAGCAGTACTTC	CAWRVTGSSSYEQYF
.	TRBD2	TRBV7-9	TRBJ2-1	TGTGCATTGAGCGGGAGCTCCTACAATGAGCAGTTCTTC	CALSGSSYNEQFF
.	.	TRBV4-3	TRBJ1-2	TGCGCCAGCAGCCAGACCGGGGGGGTTGCGGTTGGCTACACCTTC	CASSQTGGVAVGYTF
.	.	TRBV27	TRBJ1-2	TGTGCCAGCAGTTCCCCTCCCTGGGTAGGGACTGACTATGGCTACACCTTC	CASSSPPWVGTDYGYTF
.	.	TRBV5-6	TRBJ2-7	TGTGCCAGCAGCTGGACGACAGGCCCCGAGCAGTACTTC	CASSWTTGPEQYF
.	TRBD2	TRBV27	TRBJ2-2	TGTGCCAGCAGTTTATCTTACGCGGGAGGTTACACCGGGGAGCTGTTTTTT	CASSLSYAGGYTGELFF
.	TRBD2	TRBV12-5	TRBJ2-2	TGTGCTAGTGGTTTGGTGGGACTAGCGGGAGGTAGGCCCGGGGAGCTGTTTTTT	CASGLVGLAGGRPGELFF
.	TRBD1	TRBV5-1	TRBJ2-7	TGCGCCAGCAGCTCGGACAGGGCTCAGTACGAGCAGTACTTC	CASSSDRAQYEQYF
.	.	TRBV11-1	TRBJ1-4	TGTGCCAGCAGCCCAGCCGGTAGGACCGGAGCGGAACTGTTTTTT	CASSPAGRTGAELFF
.	.	TRBV29-1	TRBJ2-6	TGCAGCGTGCTCGGTTCCGGGACTTCCCCCTCTGGGGCCAACGGCCTGACTTTC	CSVLGSGTSPSGANGLTF
.	TRBD2	TRBV5-6	TRBJ2-7	TGTGCCAGCAGCAGACTAGCTTCCGAGCAGTACTTC	CASSRLASEQYF
.	.	TRBV30	TRBJ2-2	TGTGCCTGGAGTGTATTAGGGGGGGACACCGGGGAGCTGTTTTTT	CAWSVLGGDTGELFF
once	TRBD1	TRBV10-3	TRBJ1-1	TGTGCCACCACAGGGGGGAAGAACACTGAAGCTTTCTTT	CATTGGKNTEAFF
few	.	TRBV30	TRBJ1-5	TGTGCCTGGAGTGTACATTTGGACAGTCCCCAGCATTTT	CAWSVHLDSPQHF
.	.	TRBV7-9	TRBJ1-2	TGTGCCAGCAGCCCGGGACACAAGGATGGCTACACCTTC	CASSPGHKDGYTF
.	TRBD1	TRBV7-8	TRBJ2-7	TGTGCCAGCAGCTTGGTGAGTCGGCGGGACAGGGCCCTTTCCTACGAGCAGTACTTC	CASSLVSRRDRALSYEQYF
.	TRBD1	TRBV7-3	TRBJ2-1	TGTGCCAGCAGCTTAACGTTAGCCCCGGGACAGGGTTCTGAGCAGTTCTTC	CASSLTLAPGQGSEQFF